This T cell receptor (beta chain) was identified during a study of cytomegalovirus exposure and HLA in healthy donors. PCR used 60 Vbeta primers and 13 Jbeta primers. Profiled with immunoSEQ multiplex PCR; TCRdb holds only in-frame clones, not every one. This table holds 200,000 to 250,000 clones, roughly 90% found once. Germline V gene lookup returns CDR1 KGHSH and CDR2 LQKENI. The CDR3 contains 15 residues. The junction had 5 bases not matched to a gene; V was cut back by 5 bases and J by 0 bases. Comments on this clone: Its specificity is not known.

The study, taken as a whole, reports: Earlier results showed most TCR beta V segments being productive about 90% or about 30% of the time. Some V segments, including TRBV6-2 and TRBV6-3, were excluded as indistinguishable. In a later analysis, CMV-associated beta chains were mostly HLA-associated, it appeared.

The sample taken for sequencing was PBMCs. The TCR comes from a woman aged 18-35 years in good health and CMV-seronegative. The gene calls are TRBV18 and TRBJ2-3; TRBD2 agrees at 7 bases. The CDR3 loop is CASSIHGGSTDTQYF. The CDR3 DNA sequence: TGTGCCAGCTCAATCCACGGGGGGAGCACAGATACGCAGTATTTT.